The 25 T cell receptor beta chains below were found in one sample sequenced in a study of T cells of healthy individuals. TCRdb reanalysed the 5' RACE reads using MiXCR and keeps one entry per CDR3 protein. The table lists over 95,000 distinct CDR3 sequences, 15% to 20% of them singletons. These receptors came from a human donor in good health.

CDR3 nucleotide sequence: TGCAGTGCTAGAGGAGCAGGAACAATCGTTAGTGGCTACACCTTC. Amino acids: CSARGAGTIVSGYTF. V and J are TRBV20-1 and TRBJ1-2; D remains ambiguous. Deletions cut 1 base from V and 7 bases from J, with 19 bases between. The V gene's germline CDR1 is DFQATT and CDR2 SNEGSKA (reference sequence). The CDR3 length is 15 residues.

J is TRBJ2-5 and V is TRBV10-3, with 9 bases identical to TRBD2. J gave up 0 bases and V 0 bases, and 11 bases lay outside the gene matches. CDR3 length: 19 amino acids. Germline assignment: CDR1 ENHRY and CDR2 SYGVKD. CDR3 nucleotides: TGTGCCATCAGTGAGTCGAGGGTAGCGGGAGACGATTACCAAGAGACCCAGTACTTC. This codes for CAISESRVAGDDYQETQYF.

This clonotype was detected a few times. This chain uses TRBV5-1 with TRBJ2-7; the D call may be TRBD1 or TRBD2 (5 bases each). Trimming took 4 bases from V and 2 from J, leaving 13 bases between them. The CDR3 is 14 amino acids. Germline CDR1 reads SGHRS; CDR2 reads YFSETQ. As DNA, the CDR3 is TGCGCCAGCAGCCGCACAGAGGGGACCTACGAGCAGTACTTC. It is translated as CASSRTEGTYEQYF. Together with reference TRBV5-1 and TRBJ2-7, the CDR3 gives the full variable domain: KAGVTQTPRYLIKTRGQQVTLSCSPISGHRSVSWYQQTPGQGLQFLFEYFSETQRNKGNFPGRFSGRQFSNSRSEMNVSTLELGDSALYLCASSRTEGTYEQYFGPGTRLTVT.

The V and J genes are TRBV24-1 and TRBJ2-3; D remains unclear. From germline, CDR1 is KGHDR and CDR2 SFDVKD. With 2 bases removed from V and 2 bases from J, the gap between germline ends came to 10 bases. This CDR3 spans 15 amino acids. The CDR3 DNA sequence: TGTGCCACCAGTGATTACCCCAGGTTCACAGATACGCAGTATTTT. Translated, it gives CATSDYPRFTDTQYF.

V usage is TRBV12-3 or TRBV12-4 and J usage is TRBJ2-1; 9 positions match TRBD2. V lost 6 bases to trimming and J lost 2 bases; unmatched junction nucleotides: 5. The CDR3 is made up of 15 amino acids. The CDR3 here is CASSLSSGTYNEQFF. The DNA of the CDR3 is TGTGCCAGCAGCCTCTCTAGCGGGACCTACAATGAGCAGTTCTTC.

The genes are TRBV20-1 and TRBJ2-7; no clear D gene. The V end lost 3 bases, the J end lost 5 bases, and 5 bases lay between the germline ends. This CDR3 has 10 amino acids. Germline V CDR1 and CDR2: DFQATT, SNEGSKA (reference sequence). The CDR3 here is CSASPHEQYF. The CDR3 bases are TGCAGTGCTAGTCCCCACGAGCAGTACTTC.

V usage is TRBV5-1 and J usage is TRBJ2-2; 8 positions agree with TRBD2. After removal of 3 bases from V and 6 bases from J, the junction contained 7 bases not matched to a gene. Germline V gene sequence: CDR1 SGHRS, CDR2 YFSETQ. This CDR3 region has 15 residues. CDR3 nucleotide sequence: TGCGCCAGCAGCTCGAGACGGGGGGGCCCCGGGGAGCTGTTTTTT. Protein: CASSSRRGGPGELFF.

There are a few counts of this clonotype. This sequence joins TRBV20-1 and TRBJ2-1, with 9 bases lining up with TRBD2. CDR1 DFQATT and CDR2 SNEGSKA come from the germline V gene (reference sequence). The ends lost 6 bases at V and 7 bases at J; junction bases unmatched: 13. The CDR3 has 15 residues. The CDR3 bases are TGCAGTGCCACTCCCGGCGGGAGGGCCGTTAATGAGCAGTTCTTC. This gives the protein CSATPGGRAVNEQFF.

This chain uses TRBV2 with TRBJ2-7; D not resolved. CDR3 length: 10 residues. V was trimmed by 6 bases and J by 3 bases, leaving 3 bases between them. Germline CDR1 is SNHLY and CDR2 is FYNNEI. The CDR3 DNA reads TGTGCCAGCAGGGACTACGAGCAGTACTTC. Protein sequence: CASRDYEQYF.

In its sample, this clonotype was seen a few times. This chain joins TRBV7-9 and TRBJ1-2; TRBD1 agrees at 12 bases. Per germline, CDR1 SEHNR and CDR2 FQNEAQ (reference sequence). Unmatched junction bases numbered 8, after V lost 4 bases and J lost 5 bases. This CDR3 contains 16 residues. CDR3 sequence (DNA): TGTGCCAGCAGCTCACCGGGACAGGGGGCTGAATATGGCTACACCTTC. It translates to CASSSPGQGAEYGYTF.

The chain uses TRBV6-5 and TRBJ2-3; 7 bases are a match to TRBD1. This CDR3 comprises 14 residues. J was trimmed by 5 bases and V by 6 bases; bases with no gene match: 8. Germline V gene lookup returns CDR1 MNHEY and CDR2 SVGAGI. The CDR3 nucleotides are TGTGCCAGCAGGCCACAGGGGCAGGGAGATACGCAGTATTTT. Amino acid sequence: CASRPQGQGDTQYF.

J is TRBJ2-3 and V is TRBV6-5; tentative D call: TRBD2 (6 bases). V shed 8 bases and J shed 8 bases, with 17 bases lying between them. The CDR3 is made up of 13 amino acids. Per the germline V gene, CDR1 is MNHEY and CDR2 is SVGAGI. The CDR3 DNA follows: TGTGCCAGCTTCGGGCGGGGAAGCAGTACGCAGTATTTT. It is translated as CASFGRGSSTQYF.

This clonotype was counted at least ten times. The V gene is TRBV6-2 or TRBV6-3, the J gene TRBJ2-6; D is uncertain. The CDR3 loop spans 15 amino acids. V lost 7 bases, J lost 0 bases, and 10 bases lay in between. Germline V gene sequence: CDR1 MNHEY, CDR2 SVGEGT. The CDR3 coding sequence is TGTGCCAGCAAGAAAATCAGCTCTGGGGCCAACGTCCTGACTTTC. Amino acid sequence: CASKKISSGANVLTF.

This clonotype was recorded a few times. V gene TRBV11-2 combines with J gene TRBJ2-3; 9 bases line up with TRBD1. This CDR3 has 17 amino acids. Trimming removed 6 bases from V and 0 bases from J; junction bases left unmatched: 10. Germline assignment: CDR1 SGHAT and CDR2 FQNNGV. CDR3 nucleotides: TGTGCCAGCAGTTCACTCGGGACAGGGCCTAGCACAGATACGCAGTATTTT. Its protein product is CASSSLGTGPSTDTQYF.

J is TRBJ2-2 and V is TRBV7-2, with a possible D match to TRBD2 (7 bases). Germline CDR1 is SGHTA and CDR2 is FQGNSA. V gave up 5 bases and J gave up 6 bases, with 22 bases separating them. CDR3 size: 17 residues. The CDR3 DNA sequence: TGTGCCAGCAGCCCTACCAGGGGCGGGAGTTGGTCCGGGGAGCTGTTTTTT. Its translation is CASSPTRGGSWSGELFF.

This clonotype came up many times. V is TRBV6-5 and J is TRBJ1-5; TRBD1 might be the D (6 bases). The V end was cut by 6 bases, the J end by 4 bases, with 10 bases between. This CDR3 has 13 residues. Germline CDR1 reads MNHEY; CDR2 reads SVGAGI. In nucleotides, the CDR3 is TGTGCCAGCAGCCCTACAGGGAATCAGCCCCAGCATTTT. The encoded protein is CASSPTGNQPQHF.

This clonotype was seen repeatedly, ten times or more. This chain joins TRBV7-9 and TRBJ2-2, with D tentatively TRBD1 (5 bases). With 5 bases removed from V and 4 bases from J, the gap between germline ends came to 17 bases. Germline V gene data show CDR1 as SEHNR and CDR2 as FQNEAQ (reference sequence). The CDR3 contains 16 residues. The DNA for the CDR3 is TGTGCCAGCAGCCAACTCCTTGGGGCAAGCACCGGGGAGCTGTTTTTT. This codes for CASSQLLGASTGELFF.

This clonotype was observed a few times. The chain recombines TRBV7-2 with TRBJ1-5; TRBD1 is a possible D gene (6 bases). V gave up 1 base and J gave up 0 bases, with 13 bases separating them. The CDR3 extends over 17 amino acids. From germline, CDR1 is SGHTA and CDR2 FQGNSA. The CDR3 region has the DNA TGTGCCAGCAGCTTAGAAGGCAGGGGATATAGCAATCAGCCCCAGCATTTT. It specifies CASSLEGRGYSNQPQHF.

Comment on this clonotype: Sequence at one end of the junction differs from germline and may be a read error. The rearrangement uses TRBV7-9 and TRBJ1-2; 9 nucleotides line up with TRBD1. The CDR3 covers 15 residues. Germline V gene lookup returns CDR1 SEHNR and CDR2 FQNEAQ (reference sequence). In DNA, the CDR3 is TGTGCCAGCAGCTTAGGGACAGGGGAGTCCTATGGCTACAACTTC. This gives the protein CASSLGTGESYGYNF.

CDR3 region: CASSLGHNYGYTF. CDR3 DNA sequence: TGTGCCAGCAGTTTAGGACATAACTATGGCTACACCTTC. J is TRBJ1-2 and V is TRBV6-5; D is perhaps TRBD1 (5 bases). This CDR3 has 13 amino acids. Deletions cut 4 bases from V and 1 base from J, with 7 bases between. Germline V CDR1 and CDR2: MNHEY, SVGAGI.

Points on this clonotype: This sequence may be a read error, since a much larger clone differs from it by one base. Without the conserved terminal phenylalanine or tryptophan, this CDR3 likely stems from a read error. The gene calls are TRBV5-1 and TRBJ2-6; no firm D call. Germline lookup yields CDR1 SGHRS and CDR2 YFSETQ. V was clipped by 5 bases and J by 0 bases, with 9 bases between them. This CDR3 contains 15 residues. The CDR3 DNA sequence: TGCGCCAGCAGTTTTCTGGGCTCTGGGGCCAACGTCCTGACTTCC. Residues: CASSFLGSGANVLTS.

There are a few counts of this clonotype. CDR3 DNA: TGTGCCAGCAGCCAAGCCGGGACTAGGCAGTTCTTC. It translates to CASSQAGTRQFF. This sequence joins TRBV6-2 or TRBV6-3 and TRBJ2-1; TRBD2 matches 8 bases. The CDR3 is made up of 12 amino acids. With 6 bases clipped from V and 12 bases from J, the junction kept 7 bases outside the gene matches. Germline V gives CDR1 MNHEY, CDR2 SVGEGT.

The chain combines TRBV4-3 with TRBJ1-6; no reliable D call. The V end lost 0 bases, the J end lost 7 bases, and 16 bases lay between the germline ends. This CDR3 is 17 amino acids long. Germline lookup yields CDR1 LGHNA and CDR2 YSLEER. The CDR3: CASSQESNRVGNSPLHF. For the CDR3, the DNA is TGCGCCAGCAGCCAAGAATCAAACAGAGTTGGAAATTCACCCCTCCACTTT.

This chain uses TRBV7-2 with TRBJ1-2; D perhaps matches TRBD1 (6 bases). CDR1 is SGHTA and CDR2 is FQGNSA in the germline V gene. This CDR3 contains 14 residues. The V gene lost 6 bases and the J gene lost 6 bases, with 17 bases spanning the gap. The CDR3 DNA follows: TGTGCCAGCAGGTTCACCTCAGGGGAGAATGGCTACACCTTC. It is translated as CASRFTSGENGYTF.

The chain uses TRBV10-3 and TRBJ2-2, with 10 bases identical to TRBD2. Germline assignment: CDR1 ENHRY and CDR2 SYGVKD. The CDR3 is 15 residues long. After removal of 6 bases from V and 6 bases from J, the junction contained 7 bases not matched to a gene. The CDR3 here is CAISREREGAGELFF. As DNA, the CDR3 is TGTGCCATCAGCCGAGAGCGGGAGGGGGCCGGGGAGCTGTTTTTT.